The 17 T cell receptor beta chains listed next were all sequenced from one sample in a study of T cell repertoires in cytomegalovirus infection. TCRdb passed the reads through MiXCR, listing each CDR3 protein once. The sample records almost 300,000 distinct CDR3 sequences, around 10% being singletons. Material for sequencing was PBMCs. Receptors originate from a human donor in good health (CMV status not recorded). Some clones in this sample may be carry-over from other donors' samples.

V usage is TRBV6-1 and J usage is TRBJ1-4; D might be TRBD1 (5 bases). CDR3 length: 15 amino acids. V dropped 6 bases and J dropped 5 bases, with 16 bases sitting between them. The germline V gene encodes CDR1 MNHNS and CDR2 SASEGT. CDR3 loop: CASRSLGTENEKLFF. CDR3 DNA sequence: TGTGCCAGCAGATCCCTCGGGACGGAGAATGAAAAACTGTTTTTT.

This clonotype was recorded many times. This chain uses TRBV29-1 with TRBJ2-3, with D perhaps being TRBD1 or TRBD2 (5 bases each). CDR1 and CDR2 (germline): SQVTM, ANQGSEA. This CDR3 is 12 amino acids long. V was shortened by 4 bases and J by 3 bases, with 8 bases between the two germline ends. The CDR3 region has the DNA TGCAGCGTTGCAGGGAGTACAGATACGCAGTATTTT. It translates to CSVAGSTDTQYF.

This clonotype was counted many times. This chain connects TRBV6-1 to TRBJ2-4; 10 nucleotides match TRBD2. CDR3 length: 17 residues. Germline values: CDR1 MNHNS, CDR2 SASEGT. J was trimmed by 0 bases and V by 5 bases; bases with no gene match: 7. The CDR3 coding sequence is TGTGCCAGCAGTCGGGGTAGCGGGGGGCTAGCCAAAAACATTCAGTACTTC. Residues: CASSRGSGGLAKNIQYF.

Ten or more counts support this clonotype. J is TRBJ1-6 and V is TRBV7-2, with TRBD1 as a possible D gene (6 bases). The V gene's germline CDR1 is SGHTA and CDR2 FQGNSA. Trimming removed 1 base at V and 9 bases at J, with 7 bases between. The CDR3 totals 13 residues. The CDR3 here is CASSLGGASPLHF. Here the CDR3 DNA reads TGTGCCAGCAGCTTAGGGGGGGCTTCACCCCTCCACTTT.

This clonotype was seen repeatedly, ten times or more. V is TRBV6-6 and J is TRBJ2-5; 13 nucleotides align to TRBD2. The J segment lost 5 bases and the V segment lost 4 bases, leaving 7 bases of the junction unmatched. The CDR3 is 16 residues long. Per the germline V gene, CDR1 is MNHNY and CDR2 is SVGAGI (reference sequence). CDR3 protein: CASSSPLAGGRETQYF. DNA for the CDR3: TGTGCCAGCAGTTCCCCACTAGCGGGGGGGCGGGAGACCCAGTACTTC.

The sample holds many counts of this clonotype. The chain couples TRBV7-6 to TRBJ2-7; a possible D gene is TRBD1 (5 bases). This CDR3 contains 17 residues. The V end was cut by 0 bases, the J end by 0 bases, with 15 bases between. Looked up from germline, CDR1 is SGHVS and CDR2 is FNYEAQ. CDR3 coding DNA: TGTGCCAGCAGCTTAGCGGACACCCCGCTGCGCTCCTACGAGCAGTACTTC. Translation: CASSLADTPLRSYEQYF.

At least ten counts were recorded for this clonotype. J is TRBJ1-2 and V is TRBV18; D unresolved. In germline, CDR1 is KGHSH, CDR2 LQKENI. The V and J ends lost 6 bases and 4 bases respectively, with 12 bases between them. The CDR3 loop spans 13 amino acids. The CDR3 sequence: CASSPDKGYGYTF. Here the CDR3 DNA reads TGTGCCAGCTCTCCAGACAAGGGCTATGGCTACACCTTC.

This chain links TRBV20-1 with TRBJ2-1; no clear D. In germline, CDR1 is DFQATT, CDR2 SNEGSKA (reference sequence). V was pared by 6 bases and J by 5 bases, with 8 bases between. CDR3 length: 11 amino acids. CDR3 coding DNA: TGCAGTGCGGTAGAAAACAATGAGCAGTTCTTC. Protein: CSAVENNEQFF.

This clonotype came up many times. This chain connects TRBV2 to TRBJ1-2; 7 nucleotides line up with TRBD1. The CDR3 is 14 amino acids. The germline gives CDR1 SNHLY, CDR2 FYNNEI. With V trimmed by 6 bases and J by 4 bases, 8 bases remained unmatched. The CDR3 loop reads CASSRTGAVYGYTF. In DNA form, the CDR3 reads TGTGCCAGCAGCCGGACAGGAGCTGTCTATGGCTACACCTTC.

This clonotype showed up just a few times. CDR3 loop: CASTPTALSGNTIYF. Written as DNA, the CDR3 is TGTGCCAGCACTCCCACAGCTCTTTCTGGAAACACCATATATTTT. This sequence joins TRBV28 and TRBJ1-3; D remains unclear. Germline V gives CDR1 MDHEN, CDR2 SYDVKM. V dropped 7 bases and J dropped 1 base, with 14 bases sitting between them. The CDR3 spans 15 residues.

In its sample, this clonotype was seen many times. This chain connects TRBV6-1 to TRBJ2-1, with 7 positions matching TRBD2. This CDR3 has 17 residues. Germline loops: CDR1 MNHNS, CDR2 SASEGT. V dropped 3 bases and J dropped 1; count of bases not matched to a gene: 9. CDR3 nucleotide sequence: TGTGCCAGCAGTGACCCAGCGGGAACGAATTCCTACAATGAGCAGTTCTTC. Translated: CASSDPAGTNSYNEQFF.

This clonotype was picked up many times. The chain combines TRBV15 with TRBJ1-5; D perhaps matches TRBD1 (6 bases). This CDR3 has 14 amino acids. Per germline, CDR1 LNHNV and CDR2 YYDKDF (reference sequence). Trimming pared 5 bases from V and 4 bases from J, leaving 12 bases between. CDR3: CATSSQGWNQPQHF. CDR3 sequence (DNA): TGTGCCACCAGCTCTCAGGGGTGGAATCAGCCCCAGCATTTT.

This clonotype was recorded at least ten times. The genes are TRBV29-1 and TRBJ2-7, with 10 bases fitting TRBD2. The germline V gene encodes CDR1 SQVTM and CDR2 ANQGSEA. The ends lost 4 bases at V and 4 bases at J; junction bases unmatched: 7. The CDR3 sequence is 14 residues long. The CDR3 sequence: CSVGLAGVLYEQYF. The CDR3 DNA reads TGCAGCGTTGGGCTAGCGGGGGTTCTGTACGAGCAGTACTTC.

This clonotype was observed at least ten times. V is TRBV27 and J is TRBJ2-1, with D perhaps matching TRBD1 (6 bases). V lost 3 bases, J lost 0 bases, and 15 bases lay in between. The CDR3 extends over 17 amino acids. Germline assignment: CDR1 MNHEY and CDR2 SMNVEV (reference sequence). This CDR3 reads CASSFLPRGGSYNEQFF. The DNA for the CDR3 is TGTGCCAGCAGTTTCCTGCCTAGAGGGGGCTCCTACAATGAGCAGTTCTTC.

This clonotype was detected ten times or more. One junction end disagrees with the germline gene, perhaps due to a read error. The rearrangement links TRBV7-2 to TRBJ2-1; 9 bases agree with TRBD2. This CDR3 is 16 amino acids long. The germline V gene has CDR1 SGHTA and CDR2 FQGNSA. The CDR3 DNA reads as TGTGCCAGCAGCTTAGTTGGGACTAGCTCCAACAATGAGCAGTTCTTC. This translates into CASSLVGTSSNNEQFF.

At least ten counts were recorded for this clonotype. The chain uses TRBV6-2 or TRBV6-3 and TRBJ2-1; perhaps TRBD2 as D (5 bases). The V gene's germline CDR1 is MNHEY and CDR2 SVGEGT. The CDR3 is made up of 14 amino acids. V was cut by 6 bases and J by 3 bases, with 12 bases left in between. Written as DNA, the CDR3 is TGTGCCAGCAGGACTACCTCACGCTACAATGAGCAGTTCTTC. Encoded protein: CASRTTSRYNEQFF.

This clonotype came up a few times. The chain uses TRBV18 and TRBJ2-2; possible D gene TRBD2, 5 bases. Looked up from germline, CDR1 is KGHSH and CDR2 is LQKENI. The V end was cut by 1 base, the J end by 0 bases, with 12 bases between. The CDR3 runs to 17 residues. The CDR3 DNA sequence: TGTGCCAGCTCACCACGCGAGGGAAAAGCGAACACCGGGGAGCTGTTTTTT. It specifies CASSPREGKANTGELFF.